The TCR beta chain described here comes from a study of T-cell reconstitution after alpha-beta-depleted transplantation in children. Library preparation (for TCRbeta) was performed with unique molecular identifiers. A single record per CDR3 protein comes from TCRdb applying MiXCR to the PCR reads. Here the sample spans about 110,000 distinct CDR3 sequences, around 6.4% being singletons. Germline values: CDR1 MNHEY, CDR2 SVGEGT. Trimming cost V 8 bases and J 2 bases, with 13 bases left between them. The CDR3 covers 13 residues. The study, taken as a whole, reports: Expanded graft clones, several hundred of them, were reportedly the source of alpha-beta T cells about two months after transplant. The main origin of T-cell counts and diversity one year after transplant was newly produced T cells. Surviving recipient T cells and intrathymic progenitors accounted for some patients' high TCRbeta diversity at day 60.

This clonotype was seen only a few times. What it recognizes is unknown. This chain connects TRBV6-2 or TRBV6-3 to TRBJ2-7; D is unclear. The specimen comprised PBMCs, mostly from graft donor cells, sampled 360 days after TCRalphabeta/CD19-depleted stem cell transplant. This clonotype was obtained from a male patient aged 2 to 10 who had a stem cell transplant for acute lymphoblastic leukemia, so the T cells may come from the graft donor. The chain's CDR3 is CASRSYITYEQYF. CDR3 sequence (DNA): TGTGCCAGCCGTTCATACATTACCTACGAGCAGTACTTC.